Following are 14 T cell receptor beta chains from one sample sequenced in a study of patients and donors after allogeneic stem cell transplantation. TCRdb redid the calling of the RT-PCR reads with MiXCR, one entry per CDR3 protein. The repertoire has approximately 160,000 distinct CDR3 sequences, approximately 22% of them found once; the top ten carry 26%. The sequenced sample consisted of blood, either unsorted or a sorted T cell fraction (not recorded which). Every receptor here comes from a human donor who was either an allogeneic HSCT recipient or a stem cell or donor lymphocyte infusion donor (not recorded which). It is not recorded whose cells these are; they may come from a transplant donor.

The V gene is TRBV29-1, the J gene TRBJ2-2, with 12 bases that match TRBD1. The CDR3 sequence is 18 residues long. Germline V lookup: CDR1 SQVTM, CDR2 ANQGSEA. Trimming cost V 4 bases and J 3 bases; bases outside gene matches: 12. The CDR3 sequence: CSVVAGQGALWDTGELFF. In DNA, the CDR3 is TGCAGCGTTGTAGCGGGACAGGGGGCGTTATGGGACACCGGGGAGCTGTTTTTT.

The chain carries TRBV19 and TRBJ2-7; 8 bases are a match to TRBD1. V dropped 7 bases and J dropped 2; count of bases not matched to a gene: 7. Germline V gene data show CDR1 as LNHDA and CDR2 as SQIVND (reference sequence). The CDR3 consists of 14 residues. The CDR3 sequence: CASMPGQGAYEQYF. In nucleotides, the CDR3 is TGTGCCAGTATGCCCGGACAGGGCGCCTACGAGCAGTACTTC.

In its sample, this clonotype was seen a few times. The genes are TRBV12-3 or TRBV12-4 and TRBJ2-5, with a tentative D call TRBD2 (6 bases). The germline V and J ends were trimmed by 6 bases and 4 bases, with 6 bases remaining between them. The CDR3 length is 11 residues. Here the CDR3 reads CASREGETQYF. CDR3 nucleotides: TGTGCCAGCAGGGAGGGAGAGACCCAGTACTTC.

The rearrangement links TRBV5-5 to TRBJ2-7; the D is unclear. The germline gives CDR1 SGHKS, CDR2 YYEKEE (reference sequence). Trimming cost V 2 bases and J 3 bases, with 15 bases left between them. The length of the CDR3 is 15 residues. CDR3 region: CASSLSVGLRYEQYF. For the CDR3, the DNA is TGTGCCAGCAGCTTATCGGTTGGGCTCCGCTACGAGCAGTACTTC.

V is TRBV11-2 and J is TRBJ2-3; D not resolved. This CDR3 spans 13 amino acids. Germline-derived CDR1 and CDR2 are SGHAT and FQNNGV. V lost 3 bases and J 5 bases, leaving 9 bases between the germline ends. The CDR3: CASSFHGRDTQYF. The CDR3 DNA reads as TGTGCCAGCAGCTTTCATGGAAGAGATACGCAGTATTTT.

This clonotype was picked up a small number of times. The chain couples TRBV5-1 to TRBJ2-2; D not resolved. Per the germline V gene, CDR1 is SGHRS and CDR2 is YFSETQ. CDR3 length: 13 amino acids. The ends were cut back, 4 bases at V and 4 bases at J, with 8 bases in the middle. CDR3 region: CASSKEPTGELFF. CDR3 nucleotides: TGCGCCAGCAGCAAAGAGCCCACCGGGGAGCTGTTTTTT.

The sample holds a few counts of this clonotype. The chain recombines TRBV18 with TRBJ1-4, with D unresolved. The germline V gene has CDR1 KGHSH and CDR2 LQKENI. Trimming stripped 0 bases from V and 3 bases from J, with 8 bases between. The length of the CDR3 is 15 residues. The CDR3 sequence: CASSPPVTANEKLFF. The CDR3, as DNA: TGTGCCAGCTCACCACCCGTCACCGCTAATGAAAAACTGTTTTTT. Using reference TRBV18 and TRBJ1-4 for the parts outside the CDR3, the full variable domain is NAGVMQNPRHLVRRRGQEARLRCSPMKGHSHVYWYRQLPEEGLKFMVYLQKENIIDESGMPKERFSAEFPKEGPSILRIQQVVRGDSAAYFCASSPPVTANEKLFFGSGTQLSVL.

The chain recombines TRBV11-2 with TRBJ2-7; no firm D call. The CDR3 has 12 residues. V lost 2 bases and J lost 7, with 9 bases in between. Germline V lookup: CDR1 SGHAT, CDR2 FQNNGV. The CDR3 loop reads CASSLFTREQYF. DNA for the CDR3: TGTGCCAGCAGCTTATTTACGAGGGAGCAGTACTTC.

In this sample, this clonotype turned up a few times. V and J are TRBV29-1 and TRBJ1-4, with D uncertain. The V end lost 2 bases, the J end lost 4 bases, and 8 bases lay between the germline ends. The CDR3 has 13 amino acids. The germline V gene encodes CDR1 SQVTM and CDR2 ANQGSEA. The CDR3 sequence: CSVETALNEKLFF. In DNA form, the CDR3 reads TGCAGCGTTGAAACAGCCCTTAATGAAAAACTGTTTTTT. Full variable domain (outside the CDR3, taken from reference TRBV29-1 and TRBJ1-4): SAVISQKPSRDICQRGTSLTIQCQVDSQVTMMFWYRQQPGQSLTLIATANQGSEATYESGFVIDKFPISRPNLTFSTLTVSNMSPEDSSIYLCSVETALNEKLFFGSGTQLSVL.

The chain is built from TRBV6-6 and TRBJ2-7, with 9 positions matching TRBD2. V shed 7 bases and J 6 bases; nucleotides not matched to a gene: 10. This CDR3 contains 14 residues. Germline lookup yields CDR1 MNHNY and CDR2 SVGAGI (reference sequence). In DNA, the CDR3 is TGTGCCAGCAATTCGGGCGGGAGGGCTCCCGAGCAGTACTTC. Amino acids: CASNSGGRAPEQYF.

As to this clonotype: This clone may be a read error of a much larger clone one base away. The CDR3 ends on some other residue instead of the conserved phenylalanine or tryptophan, so this is likely a read error. The rearrangement uses TRBV5-1 and TRBJ2-2; 9 bases map to TRBD2. The germline V gene has CDR1 SGHRS and CDR2 YFSETQ. The ends lost 5 bases at V and 1 base at J; junction bases unmatched: 0. This CDR3 has 14 residues. CDR3 sequence (DNA): TGCGCCAGCAGACTAGCGGGGAACACCGGGGAGCTGTTTTTG. Translating gives CASRLAGNTGELFL.

This clonotype was seen a few times. The chain is built from TRBV20-1 and TRBJ1-1, with D possibly being TRBD1 (6 bases). CDR3 length: 14 residues. Germline V gives CDR1 DFQATT, CDR2 SNEGSKA (reference sequence). The V end lost 4 bases, the J end lost 0 bases, and 12 bases lay between the germline ends. Here the CDR3 reads CSAKGGNLNTEAFF. The CDR3 region has the DNA TGCAGTGCTAAAGGGGGAAATTTGAACACTGAAGCTTTCTTT.

This clonotype was detected only a few times. The chain has TRBV6-5 and TRBJ2-2, with D possibly matching TRBD2 (5 bases). The V and J ends lost 6 bases and 2 bases respectively, with 10 bases between them. Germline CDR1 reads MNHEY; CDR2 reads SVGAGI. The CDR3 runs 14 residues. In DNA, the CDR3 is TGTGCCAGCAGCCACCGGGATAACACCGGGGAGCTGTTTTTT. Its protein product is CASSHRDNTGELFF.

This clonotype has only a few counts. The rearrangement uses TRBV7-2 and TRBJ1-3; D ambiguous. Germline CDR1 reads SGHTA; CDR2 reads FQGNSA. Trimming pared 1 base from V and 4 bases from J, leaving 11 bases between. This CDR3 region has 15 residues. The CDR3 nucleotides read TGTGCCAGCAGCTTAGGGAGGGAACGAGGAAACACCATATATTTT. It is translated as CASSLGRERGNTIYF.